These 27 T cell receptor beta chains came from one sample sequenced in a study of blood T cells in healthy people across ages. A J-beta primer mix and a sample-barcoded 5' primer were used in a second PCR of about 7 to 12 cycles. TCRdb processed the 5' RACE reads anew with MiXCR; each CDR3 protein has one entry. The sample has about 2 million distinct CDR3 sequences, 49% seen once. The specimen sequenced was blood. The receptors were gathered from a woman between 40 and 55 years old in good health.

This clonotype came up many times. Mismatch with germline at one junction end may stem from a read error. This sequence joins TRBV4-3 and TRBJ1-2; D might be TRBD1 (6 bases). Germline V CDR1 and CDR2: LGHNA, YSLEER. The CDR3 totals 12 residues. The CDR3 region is CASSQDGGGYTF. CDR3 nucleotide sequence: TGTGCCAGCAGCCAAGATGGGGGCGGCTACACCTTC.

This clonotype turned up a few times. This CDR3 is CASSLEKTGASTDTQYF. The DNA for the CDR3 is TGCGCCAGCAGCTTGGAAAAGACAGGCGCCTCCACAGATACGCAGTATTTT. The rearrangement links TRBV5-1 to TRBJ2-3, with D perhaps TRBD1 (6 bases). The CDR3 length is 17 residues. Per the germline V gene, CDR1 is SGHRS and CDR2 is YFSETQ. The V gene lost 0 bases and the J gene lost 2 bases, with 16 bases spanning the gap.

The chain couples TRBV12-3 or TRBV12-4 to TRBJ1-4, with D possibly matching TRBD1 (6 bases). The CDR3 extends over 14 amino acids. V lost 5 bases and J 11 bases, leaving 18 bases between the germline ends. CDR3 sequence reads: CASSLRGGRDKLFF. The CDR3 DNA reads TGTGCCAGCAGTCTTAGGGGGGGACGGGATAAACTGTTTTTT.

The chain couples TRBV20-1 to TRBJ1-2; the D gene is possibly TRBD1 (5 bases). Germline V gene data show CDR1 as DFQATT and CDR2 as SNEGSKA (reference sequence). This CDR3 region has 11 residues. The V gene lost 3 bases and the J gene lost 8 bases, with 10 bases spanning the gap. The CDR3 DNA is TGCAGTGCTAGCTTTGCAGGGGGCTACACCTTC. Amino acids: CSASFAGGYTF.

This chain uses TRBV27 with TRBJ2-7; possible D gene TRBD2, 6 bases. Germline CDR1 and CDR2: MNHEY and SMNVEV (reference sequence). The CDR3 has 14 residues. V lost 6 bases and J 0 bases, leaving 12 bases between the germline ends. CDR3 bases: TGTGCCAGCAGCGTAGCGGATAACTCCTACGAGCAGTACTTC. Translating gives CASSVADNSYEQYF.

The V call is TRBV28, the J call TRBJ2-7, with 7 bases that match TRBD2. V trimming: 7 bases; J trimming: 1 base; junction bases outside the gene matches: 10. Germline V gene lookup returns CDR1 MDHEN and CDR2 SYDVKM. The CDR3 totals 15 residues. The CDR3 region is CASTPAGLPSYEQYF. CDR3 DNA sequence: TGTGCCAGCACCCCAGCGGGACTGCCTTCCTACGAGCAGTACTTC.

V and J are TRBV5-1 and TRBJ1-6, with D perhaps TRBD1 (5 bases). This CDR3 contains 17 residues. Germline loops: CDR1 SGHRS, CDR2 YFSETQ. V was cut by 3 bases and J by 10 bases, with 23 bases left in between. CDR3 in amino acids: CASSSQVTGDRGSPLHF. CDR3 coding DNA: TGCGCCAGCAGCTCGCAGGTGACCGGGGATAGGGGATCACCCCTCCACTTT.

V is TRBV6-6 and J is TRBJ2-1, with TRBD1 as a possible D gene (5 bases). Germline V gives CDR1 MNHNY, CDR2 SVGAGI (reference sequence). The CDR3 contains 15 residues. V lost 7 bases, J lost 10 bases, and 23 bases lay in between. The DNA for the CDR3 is TGTGCCAGCAAAACTACTGCAGGGCCTGATTGGGAGCAGTTCTTC. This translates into CASKTTAGPDWEQFF.

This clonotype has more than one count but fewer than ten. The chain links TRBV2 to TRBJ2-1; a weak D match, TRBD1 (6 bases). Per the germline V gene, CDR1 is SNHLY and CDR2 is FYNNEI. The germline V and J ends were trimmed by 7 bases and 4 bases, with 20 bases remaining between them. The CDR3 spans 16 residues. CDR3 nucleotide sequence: TGTGCCAGCAACGAGCAGGGGCCATACTTTTACAATGAGCAGTTCTTC. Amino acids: CASNEQGPYFYNEQFF. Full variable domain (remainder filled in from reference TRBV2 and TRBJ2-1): EPEVTQTPSHQVTQMGQEVILRCVPISNHLYFYWYRQILGQKVEFLVSFYNNEISEKSEIFDDQFSVERPDGSNFTLKIRSTKLEDSAMYFCASNEQGPYFYNEQFFGPGTRLTVL.

The CDR3 DNA is TGTGCCAGCAATTACGCTGGAGCCGTGGGGGAGCAGTTCTTC. As protein: CASNYAGAVGEQFF. This sequence joins TRBV2 and TRBJ2-1; D not certain. Per germline, CDR1 SNHLY and CDR2 FYNNEI. The V end was cut by 7 bases, the J end by 10 bases, with 20 bases between. The CDR3 covers 14 residues.

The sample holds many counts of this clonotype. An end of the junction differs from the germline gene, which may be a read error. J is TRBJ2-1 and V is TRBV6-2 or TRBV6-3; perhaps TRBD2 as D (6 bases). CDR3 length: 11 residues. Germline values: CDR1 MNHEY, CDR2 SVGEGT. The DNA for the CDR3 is TGCGCCAGCAGCCGACTAGATGAGCAGTTCTTC. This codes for CASSRLDEQFF.

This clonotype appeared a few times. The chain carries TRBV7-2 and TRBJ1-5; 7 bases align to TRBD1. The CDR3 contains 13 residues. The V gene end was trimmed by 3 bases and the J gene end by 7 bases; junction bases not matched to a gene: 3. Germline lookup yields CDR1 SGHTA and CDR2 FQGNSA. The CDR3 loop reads CASSFDRVQPQHF. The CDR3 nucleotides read TGTGCCAGCAGCTTTGACAGGGTCCAGCCCCAGCATTTT.

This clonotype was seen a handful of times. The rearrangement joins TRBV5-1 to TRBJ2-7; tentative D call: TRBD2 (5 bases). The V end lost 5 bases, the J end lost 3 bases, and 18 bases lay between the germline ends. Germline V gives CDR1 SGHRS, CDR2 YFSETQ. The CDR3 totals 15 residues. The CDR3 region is CASRPGDYTVYEQYF. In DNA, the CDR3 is TGCGCCAGCAGGCCCGGAGACTACACAGTCTACGAGCAGTACTTC.

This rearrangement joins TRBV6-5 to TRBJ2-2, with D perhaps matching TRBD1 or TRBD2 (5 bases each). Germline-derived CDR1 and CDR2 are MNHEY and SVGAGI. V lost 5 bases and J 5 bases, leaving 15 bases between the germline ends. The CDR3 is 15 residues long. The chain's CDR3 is CASSRQIRGTGELFF. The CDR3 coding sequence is TGTGCCAGCAGTCGACAGATCCGAGGGACCGGGGAGCTGTTTTTT.

The CDR3 DNA is TGTGCCAGCAGGATTCAAGGGGGGGGGATCTACAATGAGCAGTACTTC. Translating gives CASRIQGGGIYNEQYF. The V gene is TRBV7-2, the J gene TRBJ2-7; D might be TRBD2 (7 bases). The V end lost 6 bases, the J end lost 7 bases, and 25 bases lay between the germline ends. Germline V gives CDR1 SGHTA, CDR2 FQGNSA. The CDR3 spans 16 residues.

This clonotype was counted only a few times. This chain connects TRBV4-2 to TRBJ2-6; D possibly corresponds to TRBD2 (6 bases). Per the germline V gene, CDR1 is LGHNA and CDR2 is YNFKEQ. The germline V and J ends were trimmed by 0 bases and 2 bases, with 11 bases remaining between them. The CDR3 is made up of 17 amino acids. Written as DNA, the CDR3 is TGTGCCAGCAGCCAAGATTGGGGGGAGACTGGGGCCAACGTCCTGACTTTC. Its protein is CASSQDWGETGANVLTF.

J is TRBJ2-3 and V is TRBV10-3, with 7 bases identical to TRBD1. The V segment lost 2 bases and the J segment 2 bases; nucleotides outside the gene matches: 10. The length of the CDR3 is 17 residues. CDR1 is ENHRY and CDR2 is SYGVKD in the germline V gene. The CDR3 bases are TGTGCCATCAGTGAGCTATTCAACAGGGGATCCACAGATACGCAGTATTTT. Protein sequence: CAISELFNRGSTDTQYF.

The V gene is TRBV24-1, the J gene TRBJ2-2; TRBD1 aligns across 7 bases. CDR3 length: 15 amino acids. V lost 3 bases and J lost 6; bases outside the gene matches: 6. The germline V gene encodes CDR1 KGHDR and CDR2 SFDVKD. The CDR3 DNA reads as TGTGCCACCAGTGATCGACAGGGAGTGTCCGGGGAGCTGTTTTTT. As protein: CATSDRQGVSGELFF.

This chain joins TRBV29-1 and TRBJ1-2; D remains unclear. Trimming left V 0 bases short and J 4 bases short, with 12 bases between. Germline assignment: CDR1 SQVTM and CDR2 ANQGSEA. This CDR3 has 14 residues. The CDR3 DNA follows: TGCAGCGTTGAAGACCCCGGGGAGTCCTATGGCTACACCTTC. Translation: CSVEDPGESYGYTF.

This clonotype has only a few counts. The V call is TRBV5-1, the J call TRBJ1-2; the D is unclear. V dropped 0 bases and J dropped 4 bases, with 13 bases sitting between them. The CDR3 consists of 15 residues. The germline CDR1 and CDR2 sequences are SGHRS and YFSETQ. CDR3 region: CASSLDGEEGYGYTF. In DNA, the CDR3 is TGCGCCAGCAGCTTGGATGGGGAGGAGGGCTATGGCTACACCTTC.

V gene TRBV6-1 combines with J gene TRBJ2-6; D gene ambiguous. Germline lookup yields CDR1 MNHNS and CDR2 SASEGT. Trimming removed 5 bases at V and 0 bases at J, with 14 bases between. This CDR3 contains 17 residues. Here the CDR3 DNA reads TGTGCCAGCAGTACGAGACTGGGGATCTCTGGGGCCAACGTCCTGACTTTC. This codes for CASSTRLGISGANVLTF.

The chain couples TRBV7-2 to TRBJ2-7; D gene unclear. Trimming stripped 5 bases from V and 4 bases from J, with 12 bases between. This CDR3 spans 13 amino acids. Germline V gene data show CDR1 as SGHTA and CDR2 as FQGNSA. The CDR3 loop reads CASSRPSVYEQYF. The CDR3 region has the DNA TGTGCCAGCAGCCGGCCTTCGGTGTACGAGCAGTACTTC.

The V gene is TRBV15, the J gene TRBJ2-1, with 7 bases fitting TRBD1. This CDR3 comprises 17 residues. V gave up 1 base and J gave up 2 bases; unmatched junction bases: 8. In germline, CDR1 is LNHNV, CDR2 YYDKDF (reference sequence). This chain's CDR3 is CATSRVRGTVAYNEQFF. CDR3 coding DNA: TGTGCCACCAGCAGAGTAAGGGGGACAGTTGCCTACAATGAGCAGTTCTTC.

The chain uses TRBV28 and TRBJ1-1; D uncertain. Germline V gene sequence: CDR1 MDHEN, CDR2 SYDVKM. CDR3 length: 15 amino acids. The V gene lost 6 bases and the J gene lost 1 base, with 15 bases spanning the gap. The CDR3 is CASRYQNLRNTEAFF. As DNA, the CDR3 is TGTGCCAGCAGGTACCAGAATTTACGGAACACTGAAGCTTTCTTT.

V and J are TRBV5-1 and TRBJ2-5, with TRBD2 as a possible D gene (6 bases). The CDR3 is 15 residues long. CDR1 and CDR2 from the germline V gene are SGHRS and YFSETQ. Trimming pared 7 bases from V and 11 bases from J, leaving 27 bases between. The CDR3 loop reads CASGPGGVGNNEQYF. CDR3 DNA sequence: TGCGCCAGCGGCCCTGGAGGGGTAGGGAACAATGAGCAGTACTTC.

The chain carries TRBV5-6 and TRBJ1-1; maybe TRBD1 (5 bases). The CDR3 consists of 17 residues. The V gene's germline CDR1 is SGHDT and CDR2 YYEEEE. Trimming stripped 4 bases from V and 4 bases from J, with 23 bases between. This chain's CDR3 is CASSTWVGWGLGTEAFF. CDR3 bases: TGTGCCAGCAGCACTTGGGTCGGGTGGGGCCTGGGCACTGAAGCTTTCTTT.

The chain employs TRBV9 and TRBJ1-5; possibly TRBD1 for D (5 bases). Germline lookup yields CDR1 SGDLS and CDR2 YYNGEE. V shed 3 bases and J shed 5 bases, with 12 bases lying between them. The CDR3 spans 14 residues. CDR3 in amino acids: CASSDAGTDQPQHF. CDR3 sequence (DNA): TGTGCCAGCAGCGACGCCGGGACCGATCAGCCCCAGCATTTT.